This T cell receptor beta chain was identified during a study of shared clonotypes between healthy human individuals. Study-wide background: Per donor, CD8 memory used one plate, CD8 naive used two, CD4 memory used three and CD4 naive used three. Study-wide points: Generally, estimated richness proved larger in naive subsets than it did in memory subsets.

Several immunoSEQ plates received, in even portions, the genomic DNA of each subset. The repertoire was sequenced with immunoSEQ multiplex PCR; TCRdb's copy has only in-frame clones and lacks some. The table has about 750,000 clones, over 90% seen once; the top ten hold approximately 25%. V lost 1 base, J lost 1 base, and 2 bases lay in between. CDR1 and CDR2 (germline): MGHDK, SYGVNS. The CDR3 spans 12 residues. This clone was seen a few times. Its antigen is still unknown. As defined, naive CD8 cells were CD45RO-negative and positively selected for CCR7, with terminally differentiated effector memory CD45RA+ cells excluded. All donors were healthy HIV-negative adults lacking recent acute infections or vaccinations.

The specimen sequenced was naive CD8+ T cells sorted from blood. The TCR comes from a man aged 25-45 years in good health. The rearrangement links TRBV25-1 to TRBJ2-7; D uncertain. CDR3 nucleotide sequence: TGTGCCAGCAGTGAATTGTCCTACGAGCAGTACTTC. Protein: CASSELSYEQYF.